The 5 T cell receptor beta chains below were found in one sample sequenced in a study of blood T cells in healthy people across ages. A second PCR of roughly 7 to 11 cycles used a sample-barcoded 5' primer and a J-beta primer mix. TCRdb itself ran the 5' RACE reads through MiXCR, one entry per CDR3 protein. The sample lists 1,800,000 or so distinct CDR3 sequences; 35% to 50% were seen once. The sample consisted of blood. The receptors shown here come from a human donor in good health.

The genes are TRBV7-3 and TRBJ2-1; 8 bases fit TRBD2. The germline CDR1 and CDR2 sequences are SGHTA and FQGTGA. This CDR3 contains 15 residues. V lost 4 bases to trimming and J lost 9 bases; unmatched junction nucleotides: 11. The CDR3 nucleotides are TGTGCCAGCAGCTCCACCGGGGGGGCCAGTGGTGAGCAGTTCTTC. This translates into CASSSTGGASGEQFF.

The J gene is TRBJ2-1, the V gene TRBV4-2; 10 nucleotides line up with TRBD2. The CDR3 is made up of 14 amino acids. The germline V gene encodes CDR1 LGHNA and CDR2 YNFKEQ. J gave up 7 bases and V 1 base, and 1 base lay outside the gene matches. CDR3 nucleotides: TGTGCCAGCAGCCAAGCGGGACTAGCGAATGAGCAGTTCTTC. This codes for CASSQAGLANEQFF.

This chain connects TRBV29-1 to TRBJ2-7, with 12 bases that match TRBD1. The DNA matches TRBJ2-5 better at its end, which makes the J call doubtful. CDR3 length: 15 residues. From germline, CDR1 is SQVTM and CDR2 ANQGSEA. The CDR3 nucleotides are TGCAGCGTGGGGGGGGGACAGGGGGCCTTCGGGACCCAGTACTTC. It specifies CSVGGGQGAFGTQYF.

This clonotype was recorded a few times. The chain is built from TRBV6-5 and TRBJ2-3; D is unclear. The CDR3 length is 14 residues. CDR1 is MNHEY, CDR2 SVGAGI, per germline. V lost 4 bases, J lost 3 bases, and 11 bases lay in between. The CDR3 nucleotides are TGTGCCAGCAGTTCCCAATCACCAACAGATACGCAGTATTTT. This codes for CASSSQSPTDTQYF.

This chain links TRBV19 with TRBJ1-2, with D possibly TRBD1 on 6 matching bases. CDR1 LNHDA and CDR2 SQIVND come from the germline V gene (reference sequence). The CDR3 is 14 amino acids. V lost 4 bases to trimming and J lost 4 bases, with 13 bases between them. In DNA form, the CDR3 reads TGTGCCAGTAGTACTCAGGGGTCGGGCTATGGCTACACCTTC. Its translation is CASSTQGSGYGYTF.